The rows below give T cell receptor beta chains drawn from one sample of a study of CD8 T cells in ankylosing spondylitis. TCRdb ran MiXCR on the 5' RACE reads and lists one entry per CDR3 protein. Here the sample spans 750,000 to 850,000 distinct CDR3 sequences, about 12% being singletons. Sequenced material: blood, either unsorted or a sorted T cell fraction (not recorded which). Receptors were obtained from a male donor with ankylosing spondylitis. The CDR3 runs from the conserved cysteine through the conserved F or W. The D gene is left open where the match is weak. Size values are once, few and many counts, or a class for expanded clones, and some rows have none.

V gene: TRBV7-2; clone size: few; J gene: TRBJ2-7; D gene: TRBD2; CDR3 DNA: TGTGCCAGCAGCCGACGGACTAGCGGGCTATACGAGCAGTACTTC; CDR3 protein: CASSRRTSGLYEQYF
V gene: TRBV9; clone size: -; J gene: TRBJ1-1; D gene: -; CDR3 DNA: TGTGCCAGCAGCGTAGGCCTGGGGTCGGGCACTGAAGCTTTCTTT; CDR3 protein: CASSVGLGSGTEAFF
V gene: TRBV18; clone size: many; J gene: TRBJ2-7; D gene: -; CDR3 DNA: TGTGCCAGCTCACCCGACGGCCTCTCTTACGAGCAGTACTTC; CDR3 protein: CASSPDGLSYEQYF
V gene: TRBV4-3; clone size: few; J gene: TRBJ1-1; D gene: -; CDR3 DNA: TGCGCCAGCAGCCAAGATGCGTGGACGGCAGCTTTCTTT; CDR3 protein: CASSQDAWTAAFF
V gene: TRBV20-1; clone size: -; J gene: TRBJ2-4; D gene: -; CDR3 DNA: TGCAGTGCTATAGGGTCAGAGGGGGCCAAAAACATTCAGTACTTC; CDR3 protein: CSAIGSEGAKNIQYF
V gene: TRBV4-2; clone size: -; J gene: TRBJ1-4; D gene: -; CDR3 DNA: TGTGCCAGCGGTAATGAAAAACTGTTTTTT; CDR3 protein: CASGNEKLFF
V gene: TRBV18; clone size: few; J gene: TRBJ2-1; D gene: TRBD2; CDR3 DNA: TGTGCCAGCTCACCCTCCGGACTAGACCTTGACGGTGAGCAGTTCTTC; CDR3 protein: CASSPSGLDLDGEQFF
V gene: TRBV5-1; clone size: few; J gene: TRBJ2-1; D gene: -; CDR3 DNA: TGCGCCAGCAGCTTGGGTAGCTCGAGCTCCTACAATGAGCAGTTCTTC; CDR3 protein: CASSLGSSSSYNEQFF
V gene: TRBV7-6; clone size: -; J gene: TRBJ2-5; D gene: -; CDR3 DNA: TGTGCCAGCAGCTTAGATTCTAGCACCTTGTACCAAGAGACCCAGTACTTC; CDR3 protein: CASSLDSSTLYQETQYF
V gene: TRBV4-1; clone size: few; J gene: TRBJ1-2; D gene: TRBD1; CDR3 DNA: TGCGCCAGCAGCCCCAACCGGGACAGGGGAGGCTATGGCTACACCTTC; CDR3 protein: CASSPNRDRGGYGYTF
V gene: TRBV7-3; clone size: -; J gene: TRBJ2-2; D gene: TRBD1; CDR3 DNA: TGTGCCAGCAGCTCCGGGACAGGGGCCTACGGGGAGCTGTTTTTT; CDR3 protein: CASSSGTGAYGELFF
V gene: TRBV7-2; clone size: -; J gene: TRBJ1-5; D gene: -; CDR3 DNA: TGTGCCAGCAGCTTCGACGCCGAAGGTCAGCCCCAGCATTTT; CDR3 protein: CASSFDAEGQPQHF
V gene: TRBV5-1; clone size: -; J gene: TRBJ1-1; D gene: -; CDR3 DNA: TGCGCCAGCAGCTTCTCCAGTCTGAACACTGAAGCTTTCTTT; CDR3 protein: CASSFSSLNTEAFF
V gene: TRBV4-3; clone size: -; J gene: TRBJ2-2; D gene: -; CDR3 DNA: TGCGCCAGCAGCCCTACCTGGGACTCGAACACCGGGGAGCTGTTTTTT; CDR3 protein: CASSPTWDSNTGELFF
V gene: TRBV20-1; clone size: -; J gene: TRBJ2-5; D gene: TRBD2; CDR3 DNA: TGCAGTGCTAGGAACCTAGCGGGCCCAGAGACCCAGTACTTC; CDR3 protein: CSARNLAGPETQYF
V gene: TRBV5-4; clone size: -; J gene: TRBJ1-1; D gene: -; CDR3 DNA: TGTGCCAGCAGCTTGTGGGGGGCTGGGGCTTTCTTT; CDR3 protein: CASSLWGAGAFF
V gene: TRBV28; clone size: -; J gene: TRBJ2-4; D gene: TRBD1; CDR3 DNA: TGTGCCAGCAGTTTACACGAGTCGGACAGGGGGCAATCCTTC; CDR3 protein: CASSLHESDRGQSF
V gene: TRBV20-1; clone size: -; J gene: TRBJ1-2; D gene: TRBD1; CDR3 DNA: TGCAGTGCCTATAGGGGGACAGGGGTATCATATGGCTACACCTTC; CDR3 protein: CSAYRGTGVSYGYTF
V gene: TRBV13; clone size: -; J gene: TRBJ2-1; D gene: -; CDR3 DNA: TGTGCCAGCAGCTTATTACAGGACAGCTCGTTCTTC; CDR3 protein: CASSLLQDSSFF
V gene: TRBV4-2; clone size: few; J gene: TRBJ2-5; D gene: -; CDR3 DNA: TGTGCCAGCAAGCCAAAATGGAGCGGCCAAGAGACCCAGTACTTC; CDR3 protein: CASKPKWSGQETQYF
V gene: TRBV7-9; clone size: -; J gene: TRBJ1-1; D gene: -; CDR3 DNA: TGTGCCAGCAGTTTTCAGGGGACTCTTATCATGGAAGCTTTCTTT; CDR3 protein: CASSFQGTLIMEAFF
V gene: TRBV7-2; clone size: few; J gene: TRBJ2-5; D gene: -; CDR3 DNA: TGTGCCAGCAGCTTAGCTCCCAGCTCTCAAGAGACCCAGTACTTC; CDR3 protein: CASSLAPSSQETQYF
V gene: TRBV20-1; clone size: many; J gene: TRBJ1-5; D gene: -; CDR3 DNA: TGCAGTGCTCCTAGCGACAACCTATTAAGCAATCAGCCCCAGCATTTT; CDR3 protein: CSAPSDNLLSNQPQHF
V gene: TRBV11-3; clone size: many; J gene: TRBJ2-1; D gene: TRBD2; CDR3 DNA: TGTGCCAGCAGCTGGCTAGCGGGAGTCAGCGATGAGCAGTTCTTC; CDR3 protein: CASSWLAGVSDEQFF
V gene: TRBV6-2/TRBV6-3; clone size: -; J gene: TRBJ2-3; D gene: -; CDR3 DNA: TGTGCCAGCAGTTACTCGAATAGTATTACGCAGTATTTT; CDR3 protein: CASSYSNSITQYF
V gene: TRBV5-1; clone size: -; J gene: TRBJ2-5; D gene: -; CDR3 DNA: TGCGCCAGCAGCCCTGACGGGCACGGAGAGACCCAGTACTTC; CDR3 protein: CASSPDGHGETQYF
V gene: TRBV20-1; clone size: few; J gene: TRBJ2-4; D gene: -; CDR3 DNA: TGCAGTGCTAGCTGGGATTTAGCCAAAAACATTCAGTACTTC; CDR3 protein: CSASWDLAKNIQYF
V gene: TRBV20-1; clone size: few; J gene: TRBJ2-1; D gene: -; CDR3 DNA: TGCAGTGCTAGAGTCAGCAATACGGGACACTCCTACAATGAGCAGTTCTTC; CDR3 protein: CSARVSNTGHSYNEQFF
V gene: TRBV5-1; clone size: few; J gene: TRBJ2-7; D gene: TRBD1; CDR3 DNA: TGCGCCAGCAGCTCGGGATGGACAGGGGGCTGGGAGCAGTACTTC; CDR3 protein: CASSSGWTGGWEQYF
V gene: TRBV20-1; clone size: -; J gene: TRBJ2-3; D gene: -; CDR3 DNA: TGCAGTGCTAGAGGTCAAGCGGCTAGCACAGATACGCAGTATTTT; CDR3 protein: CSARGQAASTDTQYF
V gene: TRBV6-2/TRBV6-3; clone size: -; J gene: TRBJ2-1; D gene: -; CDR3 DNA: TGTGCCAGCAGTTATCGGGGAGGGGGCAATGAGCAGTTCTTC; CDR3 protein: CASSYRGGGNEQFF
V gene: TRBV20-1; clone size: few; J gene: TRBJ1-4; D gene: -; CDR3 DNA: TGCAGTGCTACGAATCCGGGACCTAAAGGGGAAAAACTGTTTTTT; CDR3 protein: CSATNPGPKGEKLFF
V gene: TRBV29-1; clone size: -; J gene: TRBJ2-3; D gene: TRBD2; CDR3 DNA: TGCAGCCAGGGACTACAAAACACAGATACGCAGTATTTT; CDR3 protein: CSQGLQNTDTQYF
V gene: TRBV5-1; clone size: -; J gene: TRBJ2-1; D gene: TRBD2; CDR3 DNA: TGCGCCAGCCACGGGACTAGCGGGAGCGGCTCCTACAATGAGCAGTTCTTC; CDR3 protein: CASHGTSGSGSYNEQFF
V gene: TRBV15; clone size: few; J gene: TRBJ1-2; D gene: TRBD1; CDR3 DNA: TGTGCCACCAGCAGAGTCGGCAGGGGGTATGGCTACACCTTC; CDR3 protein: CATSRVGRGYGYTF
V gene: TRBV10-3; clone size: many; J gene: TRBJ2-7; D gene: -; CDR3 DNA: TGTGCCATCAGTCCGGGGGCCGACGAGCAGTACTTC; CDR3 protein: CAISPGADEQYF
V gene: TRBV5-1; clone size: -; J gene: TRBJ2-7; D gene: TRBD1; CDR3 DNA: TGCGCCAGCAGTTTTACAGGGGCCCATGGATACGAGCAGTACTTC; CDR3 protein: CASSFTGAHGYEQYF
V gene: TRBV12-3/TRBV12-4; clone size: -; J gene: TRBJ2-1; D gene: TRBD2; CDR3 DNA: TGTGCCAGCAGAACCGGGACTATCTATGAGCAGTTCTTC; CDR3 protein: CASRTGTIYEQFF
V gene: TRBV5-5; clone size: -; J gene: TRBJ2-5; D gene: -; CDR3 DNA: TGTGCCAGCAGCTCAGTGTATCAAGAGACCCAGTACTTC; CDR3 protein: CASSSVYQETQYF
V gene: TRBV6-5; clone size: -; J gene: TRBJ1-2; D gene: -; CDR3 DNA: TGTGCCAGCAGTTACCGTGAACAGGGAGACTATGGCTACACCTTC; CDR3 protein: CASSYREQGDYGYTF
V gene: TRBV7-8; clone size: -; J gene: TRBJ1-1; D gene: -; CDR3 DNA: TGTGCCAGCAGCCCAGGGGTTTTCGACACTGAAGCTTTCTTT; CDR3 protein: CASSPGVFDTEAFF
V gene: TRBV4-3; clone size: -; J gene: TRBJ2-1; D gene: -; CDR3 DNA: TGCGCCAGCAGCCCCTTCGTAGACCTCAATGAGCAGTTCTTC; CDR3 protein: CASSPFVDLNEQFF
V gene: TRBV5-1; clone size: -; J gene: TRBJ2-1; D gene: -; CDR3 DNA: TGCGCCAGCAGCCCCCTGGACGGAAGCTCCTACAATGAGCAGTTCTTC; CDR3 protein: CASSPLDGSSYNEQFF
V gene: TRBV15; clone size: few; J gene: TRBJ1-2; D gene: -; CDR3 DNA: TGTGCCACCCATCCAAGAACAGGGAGGTCAGTGGGAGATGGCTACACCTTC; CDR3 protein: CATHPRTGRSVGDGYTF
V gene: TRBV20-1; clone size: many; J gene: TRBJ2-5; D gene: -; CDR3 DNA: TGCAGCGCTAGACCCGGGGAAAAAGAGACCCAGTACTTC; CDR3 protein: CSARPGEKETQYF
V gene: TRBV5-1; clone size: many; J gene: TRBJ1-2; D gene: -; CDR3 DNA: TGCGCCAGCACTACCCGGCCCCCTGGGCACGGCTACACCTTC; CDR3 protein: CASTTRPPGHGYTF
V gene: TRBV5-1; clone size: few; J gene: TRBJ1-2; D gene: -; CDR3 DNA: TGCGCCAGCAGCTTGGCCAGAACAGCTAACTATGGCTACACCTTC; CDR3 protein: CASSLARTANYGYTF
V gene: TRBV20-1; clone size: many; J gene: TRBJ1-5; D gene: -; CDR3 DNA: TGCAGTGCTAGTGAGGGGAATGATCAGCCCCAGCATTTT; CDR3 protein: CSASEGNDQPQHF
V gene: TRBV5-1; clone size: -; J gene: TRBJ2-7; D gene: TRBD2; CDR3 DNA: TGCGCCAGCAGCTTTCAGCGGGAGGGCCCCTACGAGCAGTACTTC; CDR3 protein: CASSFQREGPYEQYF
V gene: TRBV10-3; clone size: -; J gene: TRBJ2-1; D gene: -; CDR3 DNA: TGTGCCATCAGTCCACGGGGACCTGAGCAGTTCTTC; CDR3 protein: CAISPRGPEQFF
V gene: TRBV6-1; clone size: -; J gene: TRBJ2-1; D gene: TRBD1; CDR3 DNA: TGTGCCAGCAGCCCCTGGGCACTTCAGGGGGTCTACAATGAGCAGTTCTTC; CDR3 protein: CASSPWALQGVYNEQFF
V gene: TRBV5-1; clone size: many; J gene: TRBJ2-1; D gene: -; CDR3 DNA: TGCGCCAAAACAGGAGGTGAGCAGTTCTTC; CDR3 protein: CAKTGGEQFF
V gene: TRBV24-1; clone size: many; J gene: TRBJ1-2; D gene: -; CDR3 DNA: TGTGCCACGTCGACAGAAGCTAACTATGGCTACACCTTC; CDR3 protein: CATSTEANYGYTF
V gene: TRBV2; clone size: -; J gene: TRBJ2-7; D gene: -; CDR3 DNA: TGTGCCAGCAGTGAGTGGGTGGACGAGCAGTACTTC; CDR3 protein: CASSEWVDEQYF
V gene: TRBV29-1; clone size: few; J gene: TRBJ2-1; D gene: TRBD2; CDR3 DNA: TGCAGCTGGGGAGCGGGGGGCCATACTGCTTACAATTCCGATGAGCAGTTCTTC; CDR3 protein: CSWGAGGHTAYNSDEQFF
V gene: TRBV5-1; clone size: -; J gene: TRBJ2-2; D gene: -; CDR3 DNA: TGCGCCAGCAGCTTAAACCCGGGGGATGGAACCGGGGAGCTGTTTTTT; CDR3 protein: CASSLNPGDGTGELFF
V gene: TRBV20-1; clone size: few; J gene: TRBJ2-6; D gene: TRBD1; CDR3 DNA: TGCAGTGCGACAGGGCAGGGTGTAAGCTCTGGGGCCAACGTCCTGACTTTC; CDR3 protein: CSATGQGVSSGANVLTF
V gene: TRBV5-1; clone size: -; J gene: TRBJ1-5; D gene: -; CDR3 DNA: TGCGCCAGCAGCCCCGACCCAAATCAGCCCCAGCATTTT; CDR3 protein: CASSPDPNQPQHF
V gene: TRBV20-1; clone size: many; J gene: TRBJ1-5; D gene: -; CDR3 DNA: TGCAGTGCTAGCCGGCAGGTTAATCAGCCCCAGCATTTT; CDR3 protein: CSASRQVNQPQHF